This TCR beta chain was documented in a study of graft-versus-host responses after intestinal transplantation. Looking at the study overall: Transplants given to recipients were multivisceral, liver-intestinal, or isolated intestinal.

Note on this clone: Its antigen is not known.

Some clones are missing from TCRdb's copy, which holds only in-frame ones; the method was immunoSEQ multiplex PCR. The table has under 65,000 clones, 94% seen once; the top ten hold 0.35% to 0.45%. With 4 bases clipped from V and 4 bases from J, the junction kept 2 bases outside the gene matches. The CDR3 is 15 amino acids. Germline V gives CDR1 SNHLY, CDR2 FYNNEI. The sequencing used unstimulated CD4+ T cells sorted from spleen or lymph node cells, collected before transplant. This TCR derives from a human donor who was the organ donor for an intestinal transplant. The chain has TRBV2 and TRBJ2-1, with 12 bases aligning to TRBD1. The CDR3 DNA reads TGTGCCAGCAGTGGGGACAGGGGGCTGTACAATGAGCAGTTCTTC. The encoded protein is CASSGDRGLYNEQFF.